The rows below give T cell receptor beta chains drawn from one sample of a study of blood T cell repertoires in COVID-19. Libraries were prepared by immunoSEQ multiplex PCR; TCRdb keeps only in-frame clonotypes and omits some of them. The sample contains around 200,000 clones, 85% to 90% of which appear only once. The source material was peripheral blood. The receptors here all came from a man aged 50 to 60 with acute or convalescent COVID-19. CDR3s include the opening cysteine and the closing phenylalanine or tryptophan. A D gene is named only where the DNA matches it firmly. Some rows mark clone size as missing; the rest say once, few, many or name a class of expanded clone.

size: NA; J: TRBJ1-2; V: TRBV14; D: TRBD1; DNA: TGTGCCAGCAGCCAAGTAGGGACAGGGGGAGCCTCGGGCTACACCTTC; CDR3: CASSQVGTGGASGYTF
size: NA; J: TRBJ1-2; V: TRBV30; D: NA; DNA: TGTGCCTGGAGTGAGACTGCAAAAGCTAACTATGGCTACACCTTC; CDR3: CAWSETAKANYGYTF
size: NA; J: TRBJ1-3; V: TRBV19; D: TRBD1; DNA: TGTGCCAGTAGACGGACAGGGGAGGACACCATATATTTT; CDR3: CASRRTGEDTIYF
size: NA; J: TRBJ1-2; V: TRBV19; D: NA; DNA: TGTGCCAGTACCCAGGCCAGGACTAACTATGGCTACACCTTC; CDR3: CASTQARTNYGYTF
size: NA; J: TRBJ1-6; V: TRBV5-6; D: NA; DNA: TGTGCCAGCAGCAGACGACAGTATAATTCACCCCTCCACTTT; CDR3: CASSRRQYNSPLHF
size: once; J: TRBJ1-2; V: TRBV19; D: NA; DNA: TGTGCCAGTACCACCGGGTACGACTATGGCTACACCTTC; CDR3: CASTTGYDYGYTF
size: NA; J: TRBJ2-7; V: TRBV5-1; D: TRBD2; DNA: TGCGCCAGCAGTTCTAGCGGGGGTCCTTACTACGAGCAGTACTTC; CDR3: CASSSSGGPYYEQYF
size: NA; J: TRBJ2-5; V: TRBV6-5; D: TRBD1; DNA: TGTGCCAGCTCTATGGGACAGGTGGCGGTAGAGACCCAGTACTTC; CDR3: CASSMGQVAVETQYF
size: NA; J: TRBJ1-6; V: TRBV19; D: TRBD1; DNA: TGTGCCAGTAGTACCTACAGGGGGCAAGGTTCACCCCTCCACTTT; CDR3: CASSTYRGQGSPLHF
size: few; J: TRBJ2-7; V: TRBV7-9; D: NA; DNA: TGTGCCAGCAGCTCCTACTACGAGCAGTACTTC; CDR3: CASSSYYEQYF
size: NA; J: TRBJ1-2; V: TRBV12-3/TRBV12-4; D: NA; DNA: TGTGCCAGCAGTTTCATAGAACACTATGGCTACACCTTC; CDR3: CASSFIEHYGYTF
size: NA; J: TRBJ1-3; V: TRBV6-1; D: NA; DNA: TGTGCCAGCAGTGAACCCGCAGAAGGAAACACCATATATTTT; CDR3: CASSEPAEGNTIYF
size: NA; J: TRBJ1-4; V: TRBV7-6; D: TRBD1; DNA: TGTGCCAGCAGCCCAGGACAGGGGGCGGTAACTAATGAAAAACTGTTTTTT; CDR3: CASSPGQGAVTNEKLFF
size: NA; J: TRBJ1-2; V: TRBV6-5; D: NA; DNA: TGTGCCAGCAACCGGGACAATGGCTACACCTTC; CDR3: CASNRDNGYTF
size: NA; J: TRBJ2-7; V: TRBV11-2; D: TRBD1; DNA: TGTGCCAGCAGCCAGGGGGCCTACGAGCAGTACTTC; CDR3: CASSQGAYEQYF
size: NA; J: TRBJ1-2; V: TRBV12-3/TRBV12-4; D: NA; DNA: TGTGCCAGCAGCCGGACAGAAGTCTATGGCTACACCTTC; CDR3: CASSRTEVYGYTF
size: NA; J: TRBJ1-2; V: TRBV6-5; D: TRBD1; DNA: TGTGCCAGCAGTTCCCTCGGAGGACAGGGGCACTATGGCTACACCTTC; CDR3: CASSSLGGQGHYGYTF
size: NA; J: TRBJ1-4; V: TRBV6-6; D: TRBD1; DNA: TGTGCCAGCAGTTACGGGACAGGGAGTGAAAAACTGTTTTTT; CDR3: CASSYGTGSEKLFF
size: NA; J: TRBJ1-1; V: TRBV5-1; D: TRBD1; DNA: TGCGCCAGCAACCGAGGACAGGCCCAACTGGGGGCTTTCTTT; CDR3: CASNRGQAQLGAFF
size: many; J: TRBJ1-6; V: TRBV12-3/TRBV12-4; D: NA; DNA: TGTGCCAGCACCCTGGTCCAGGGTTCACCCCTCCACTTT; CDR3: CASTLVQGSPLHF
size: few; J: TRBJ1-2; V: TRBV29-1; D: TRBD1; DNA: TGCAGCGTTGACCTCTCGGGACAGGGCTATGGCTACACCTTC; CDR3: CSVDLSGQGYGYTF
size: NA; J: TRBJ1-6; V: TRBV6-6; D: NA; DNA: TGTGCCAGCACCTGGGACACCAATTCACCCCTCCACTTT; CDR3: CASTWDTNSPLHF
size: NA; J: TRBJ1-1; V: TRBV5-1; D: NA; DNA: TGCGCCAGCAGCTATCGAATGTACGTGCAGTCGAACACTGAAGCTTTCTTT; CDR3: CASSYRMYVQSNTEAFF
size: NA; J: TRBJ1-2; V: TRBV10-3; D: NA; DNA: TGTGCCATCAGTGGGGAGGGTTCCTACTATGGCTACACCTTC; CDR3: CAISGEGSYYGYTF
size: NA; J: TRBJ2-2; V: TRBV11-3; D: NA; DNA: TGTGCCAGCAGCCGGTTATCGAACACCGGGGAGCTGTTTTTT; CDR3: CASSRLSNTGELFF
size: NA; J: TRBJ1-5; V: TRBV30; D: NA; DNA: TGTGCCTGGAGTGGTTTAGGGGCTAATCAGCCCCAGCATTTT; CDR3: CAWSGLGANQPQHF
size: NA; J: TRBJ1-5; V: TRBV2; D: NA; DNA: TGTGCCAGCAGTAGCTCGATCGGTCAGCCCCAGCATTTT; CDR3: CASSSSIGQPQHF
size: NA; J: TRBJ1-1; V: TRBV18; D: NA; DNA: TGTGCCAGCTCGGTCGGGGAGAACACTGAAGCTTTCTTT; CDR3: CASSVGENTEAFF
size: NA; J: TRBJ1-6; V: TRBV6-5; D: NA; DNA: TGTGCCAGCGCGGGGGGCTCCTATAATTCACCCCTCCACTTT; CDR3: CASAGGSYNSPLHF
size: few; J: TRBJ1-5; V: TRBV6-5; D: NA; DNA: TGTGCCAGCAGCGCACTTGAGCCCCAGCATTTT; CDR3: CASSALEPQHF
size: NA; J: TRBJ1-2; V: TRBV6-5; D: NA; DNA: TGTGCCAGCAGTTACGACAGCAATAACTATGGCTACACCTTC; CDR3: CASSYDSNNYGYTF
size: NA; J: TRBJ2-7; V: TRBV5-4; D: TRBD2; DNA: TGTGCCAGCAGCTCGTCGGGGGGTTCCTACGAGCAGTACTTC; CDR3: CASSSSGGSYEQYF
size: NA; J: TRBJ1-1; V: TRBV11-2; D: NA; DNA: TGTGCCAGCAGCCAAGGGGGGAACACTGAAGCTTTCTTT; CDR3: CASSQGGNTEAFF
size: NA; J: TRBJ1-1; V: TRBV4-2; D: NA; DNA: TGTGCCAGCAGCCAGCCTGACAGCCCGAACACTGAAGCTTTCTTT; CDR3: CASSQPDSPNTEAFF
size: NA; J: TRBJ1-5; V: TRBV2; D: TRBD1; DNA: TGTGCCAGCAGTGGACAGGGGGCGAGGGCCCAGCATTTT; CDR3: CASSGQGARAQHF
size: NA; J: TRBJ1-1; V: TRBV7-6; D: TRBD1; DNA: TGTGCCAGCAGCTTAGGGACAGGGCAGAACACTGAAGCTTTCTTT; CDR3: CASSLGTGQNTEAFF
size: few; J: TRBJ1-1; V: TRBV7-3; D: NA; DNA: TGTGCCAGCAGCTCCACAGAGAACACTGAAGCTTTCTTT; CDR3: CASSSTENTEAFF
size: NA; J: TRBJ1-2; V: TRBV19; D: NA; DNA: TGTGCCAGTAGCCCCAGCCGGGACTTAGGCAACTATGGCTACACCTTC; CDR3: CASSPSRDLGNYGYTF
size: NA; J: TRBJ1-4; V: TRBV5-1; D: NA; DNA: TGCGCCAGCAGCCCAGACAGGCCGCTGAATGAAAAACTGTTTTTT; CDR3: CASSPDRPLNEKLFF
size: NA; J: TRBJ2-2; V: TRBV18; D: NA; DNA: TGTGCCAGCTCACCAGGACACGCAACCGGGGAGCTGTTTTTT; CDR3: CASSPGHATGELFF
size: NA; J: TRBJ2-7; V: TRBV5-6; D: TRBD1; DNA: TGTGCCAGCAGCTGGACGATCCGGGACAGCAGCTCCTACGAGCAGTACTTC; CDR3: CASSWTIRDSSSYEQYF
size: NA; J: TRBJ1-1; V: TRBV9; D: TRBD1; DNA: TGTGCCAGCAGCCCGGGACAGGACACTGAAGCTTTCTTT; CDR3: CASSPGQDTEAFF
size: NA; J: TRBJ2-2; V: TRBV5-4; D: TRBD2; DNA: TGTGCCAGCAGCTTGGGAGGTAGCGGGGGGGCGAAAACCGGGGAGCTGTTTTTT; CDR3: CASSLGGSGGAKTGELFF
size: NA; J: TRBJ1-1; V: TRBV11-2; D: NA; DNA: TGTGCCAGCAGGAATTGGGGGAGGGAAGCTTTCTTT; CDR3: CASRNWGREAFF
size: NA; J: TRBJ2-7; V: TRBV5-1; D: TRBD1; DNA: TGCGCCAGCAGCGAGTCTGGGACAGCCAGATCCTACGAGCAGTACTTC; CDR3: CASSESGTARSYEQYF
size: NA; J: TRBJ2-7; V: TRBV2; D: TRBD1; DNA: TGTGCCAGCAGTGAAGCACAGGGGGCGATCTACGAGCAGTACTTC; CDR3: CASSEAQGAIYEQYF
size: NA; J: TRBJ1-2; V: TRBV5-1; D: NA; DNA: TGCGCCAGCAGTCATCCCGGGACAAACTATGGCTACACCTTC; CDR3: CASSHPGTNYGYTF
size: NA; J: TRBJ2-7; V: TRBV14; D: TRBD1; DNA: TGTGCCAGCAGCCCACGTGCCGGGACAGGATTGCACTACGAGCAGTACTTC; CDR3: CASSPRAGTGLHYEQYF
size: NA; J: TRBJ2-1; V: TRBV5-1; D: NA; DNA: TGCGCCAGCAGCTTGAGGCCAGGGGATACTTATGAGCAGTTCTTC; CDR3: CASSLRPGDTYEQFF
size: NA; J: TRBJ2-1; V: TRBV5-8; D: NA; DNA: TGTGCCAGCAGCCCCGGGGGTACCTACAATGAGCAGTTCTTC; CDR3: CASSPGGTYNEQFF
size: NA; J: TRBJ1-4; V: TRBV6-5; D: NA; DNA: TGTGCCAGCAGTTATATGGCTTCCACTAATGAAAAACTGTTTTTT; CDR3: CASSYMASTNEKLFF
size: once; J: TRBJ1-1; V: TRBV7-8; D: NA; DNA: TGTGCCAGCCGAATTTCGGCCGCGGGCAACACTGAAGCTTTCTTT; CDR3: CASRISAAGNTEAFF
size: NA; J: TRBJ1-1; V: TRBV28; D: TRBD1; DNA: TGTGCCAGCACCGGGACAGGGAACACTGAAGCTTTCTTT; CDR3: CASTGTGNTEAFF